A single sample gave rise to the 24 T cell receptor beta chains below, sequenced in a study of blood T cell repertoires in COVID-19. Produced via immunoSEQ multiplex PCR; TCRdb's table is partial and in-frame only. The data hold some 260,000 clones, with around 88% observed a single time. The sequencing sample was made of peripheral blood. These receptors all stem from a woman in her twenties or thirties with COVID-19, enrolled during active disease.

CDR3 in amino acids: CASQRRDSGANVLTF. For the CDR3, the DNA is TGTGCCAGTCAGAGGAGGGACTCTGGGGCCAACGTCCTGACTTTC. The chain has TRBV6-4 and TRBJ2-6, with D possibly matching TRBD2 (6 bases). With 9 bases removed from V and 0 bases from J, the gap between germline ends came to 12 bases. Germline lookup yields CDR1 MRHNA and CDR2 SNTAGT. The CDR3 loop spans 15 amino acids.

The sample holds a few counts of this clone. The chain links TRBV6-2 or TRBV6-3 to TRBJ1-6; the D is unclear. The CDR3 runs 14 residues. V lost 0 bases and J lost 7, with 7 bases in between. Germline CDR1 and CDR2: MNHEY and SVGEGT. CDR3 sequence (DNA): TGTGCCAGCAGTTACTCGGCCGGGAATTCACCCCTCCACTTT. Translated: CASSYSAGNSPLHF.

This rearrangement joins TRBV7-2 to TRBJ1-4; D may be TRBD1 (5 bases). CDR1 is SGHTA and CDR2 is FQGNSA in the germline V gene. V lost 5 bases and J 7 bases, leaving 8 bases between the germline ends. This CDR3 is built from 12 residues. CDR3 region: CASSPDSEKLFF. The CDR3 nucleotides read TGTGCCAGCAGCCCCGACAGTGAAAAACTGTTTTTT.

This clone was detected once. This chain uses TRBV6-4 with TRBJ2-1; 8 nucleotides line up with TRBD2. Germline V gene sequence: CDR1 MRHNA, CDR2 SNTAGT. The CDR3 is 15 amino acids. The junction had 8 bases not matched to a gene; V was cut back by 2 bases and J by 8 bases. The CDR3 nucleotides read TGTGCCAGCAGTGACAGGGCGGGAGGTTTCGATGAGCAGTTCTTC. It translates to CASSDRAGGFDEQFF.

The chain employs TRBV12-3 or TRBV12-4 and TRBJ1-1; the D gene is possibly TRBD1 (5 bases). This CDR3 is 13 amino acids long. The ends were cut back, 6 bases at V and 1 base at J, with 9 bases in the middle. CDR3 residues: CASRADRNTEAFF. The CDR3 DNA is TGTGCCAGCAGGGCCGACAGGAACACTGAAGCTTTCTTT.

The V gene is TRBV25-1, the J gene TRBJ1-1, with D perhaps TRBD1 (6 bases). Trimming stripped 5 bases from V and 3 bases from J, with 13 bases between. The CDR3 loop spans 14 amino acids. Germline V gene data show CDR1 as MGHDK and CDR2 as SYGVNS. CDR3 in amino acids: CASSFRGPYTEAFF. CDR3 nucleotides: TGTGCCAGCAGTTTCAGGGGACCGTACACTGAAGCTTTCTTT.

The genes are TRBV6-5 and TRBJ1-1; D remains unclear. Trimming pared 5 bases from V and 5 bases from J, leaving 12 bases between. Germline CDR1 reads MNHEY; CDR2 reads SVGAGI. The CDR3 sequence is 13 residues long. CDR3 in amino acids: CASSPRGSTEAFF. For the CDR3, the DNA is TGTGCCAGCAGTCCGCGAGGAAGTACTGAAGCTTTCTTT.

The rearrangement uses TRBV5-1 and TRBJ1-4, with 10 bases lining up with TRBD1. The germline V gene has CDR1 SGHRS and CDR2 YFSETQ. The CDR3 runs to 15 residues. Trimming removed 4 bases from V and 5 bases from J; junction bases left unmatched: 5. The CDR3 spells CASSIRQGANEKLFF. The CDR3 region has the DNA TGCGCCAGCAGCATCCGACAGGGGGCGAATGAAAAACTGTTTTTT.

This chain joins TRBV9 and TRBJ2-7; the D is unclear. Germline-derived CDR1 and CDR2 are SGDLS and YYNGEE. Trimming left V 3 bases short and J 0 bases short, with 10 bases between. The CDR3 has 14 residues. The CDR3 sequence: CASSARQSSYEQYF. The CDR3 nucleotides are TGTGCCAGCAGCGCGAGACAAAGCTCCTACGAGCAGTACTTC.

This chain uses TRBV28 with TRBJ1-1; D gene unclear. CDR1 and CDR2 from the germline V gene are MDHEN and SYDVKM. Trimming took 8 bases from V and 0 from J, leaving 10 bases between them. The CDR3 loop spans 13 amino acids. The CDR3 loop reads CASLFRVNTEAFF. The CDR3 bases are TGTGCCAGCCTTTTCCGGGTGAACACTGAAGCTTTCTTT.

This sequence joins TRBV4-2 and TRBJ2-1; the D gene is possibly TRBD2 (7 bases). Germline CDR1 LGHNA, CDR2 YNFKEQ. Trimming stripped 0 bases from V and 8 bases from J, with 20 bases between. The CDR3 runs to 17 residues. The CDR3 reads CASSQDQVGGASDEQFF. The CDR3 coding sequence is TGTGCCAGCAGCCAAGATCAGGTGGGGGGGGCCTCGGATGAGCAGTTCTTC.

The chain carries TRBV7-8 and TRBJ2-6; TRBD1 agrees at 7 bases. J was trimmed by 0 bases and V by 3 bases; bases with no gene match: 8. The CDR3 loop spans 18 amino acids. Germline V lookup: CDR1 SGHVS, CDR2 FQNEAQ. CDR3 coding DNA: TGTGCCAGCAGCTTTTCCCGGGACAGATCCTCTGGGGCCAACGTCCTGACTTTC. Translating gives CASSFSRDRSSGANVLTF.

This sequence joins TRBV4-3 and TRBJ1-1, with TRBD1 identical over 10 bases. Trimming at V came to 1 base and at J to 3 bases, leaving 8 bases not matched to a gene. CDR3 size: 17 residues. The V gene's germline CDR1 is LGHNA and CDR2 YSLEER. The DNA for the CDR3 is TGCGCCAGCAGCCAAGCGGGGGGACAGGGGAGGCACACTGAAGCTTTCTTT. Translated: CASSQAGGQGRHTEAFF.

This chain uses TRBV7-9 with TRBJ1-2; 9 bases map to TRBD1. CDR3 size: 14 residues. The germline V gene encodes CDR1 SEHNR and CDR2 FQNEAQ (reference sequence). With 3 bases clipped from V and 8 bases from J, the junction kept 7 bases outside the gene matches. The CDR3, as DNA: TGTGCCAGCAGCTTGCTACAGGGGGCGGAAGGCTACACCTTC. Protein product: CASSLLQGAEGYTF.

V gene TRBV18 combines with J gene TRBJ2-5, with 10 positions matching TRBD2. This CDR3 region has 15 residues. J was trimmed by 5 bases and V by 3 bases; bases with no gene match: 6. The germline CDR1 and CDR2 sequences are KGHSH and LQKENI. DNA for the CDR3: TGTGCCAGCTCACCCGGACTAGCGGCGTGGGAGACCCAGTACTTC. Translation gives CASSPGLAAWETQYF.

The rearrangement links TRBV19 to TRBJ1-2, with TRBD1 matching 8 bases. This CDR3 comprises 16 residues. The ends lost 8 bases at V and 1 base at J; junction bases unmatched: 12. The germline V gene has CDR1 LNHDA and CDR2 SQIVND (reference sequence). Here the CDR3 reads CASSRTVTGGNYGYTF. The CDR3 DNA sequence: TGTGCCAGTTCCAGGACTGTAACAGGGGGTAACTATGGCTACACCTTC.

V gene TRBV5-1 combines with J gene TRBJ2-1, with 9 bases aligning to TRBD2. The junction had 20 bases not matched to a gene; V was cut back by 6 bases and J by 7 bases. This CDR3 has 18 residues. Per germline, CDR1 SGHRS and CDR2 YFSETQ. DNA for the CDR3: TGCGCCAGCATGCTTGACCCTAGCGGGATGAGGTTTGGTAATGAGCAGTTCTTC. Translating it yields CASMLDPSGMRFGNEQFF.

The J gene is TRBJ2-7, the V gene TRBV15, with a tentative D call TRBD1 (5 bases). V gave up 0 bases and J gave up 4 bases, with 16 bases separating them. The CDR3 covers 16 residues. Germline V gene lookup returns CDR1 LNHNV and CDR2 YYDKDF (reference sequence). CDR3 region: CATSRDPPRRVYEQYF. The CDR3 nucleotides read TGTGCCACCAGCAGAGACCCCCCCCGCAGGGTTTACGAGCAGTACTTC.

The V and J genes are TRBV27 and TRBJ2-3; D perhaps matches TRBD2 (5 bases). Germline loops: CDR1 MNHEY, CDR2 SMNVEV (reference sequence). This CDR3 is built from 13 residues. Deletions cut 2 bases from V and 4 bases from J, with 7 bases between. As DNA, the CDR3 is TGTGCCAGCAGTTTACCGCGGGCAGATACGCAGTATTTT. It is translated as CASSLPRADTQYF.

This chain joins TRBV9 and TRBJ1-6; a weak D match, TRBD1 (5 bases). CDR1 and CDR2 (germline): SGDLS, YYNGEE. V lost 4 bases and J lost 8, with 16 bases in between. CDR3 size: 15 residues. The CDR3 protein is CASSPAGPDDSPLHF. The DNA of the CDR3 is TGTGCCAGCAGCCCCGCGGGGCCCGATGATTCACCCCTCCACTTT.

The rearrangement joins TRBV19 to TRBJ1-5, with TRBD1 matching over 8 bases. The ends lost 7 bases at V and 7 bases at J; junction bases unmatched: 12. Germline values: CDR1 LNHDA, CDR2 SQIVND (reference sequence). The CDR3 extends over 15 amino acids. The CDR3 is CASNKDREGPQPQHF. In nucleotides, the CDR3 is TGTGCCAGTAACAAGGACAGGGAAGGACCACAGCCCCAGCATTTT.

The chain carries TRBV5-4 and TRBJ1-4; D is unresolved. In germline, CDR1 is SGHNT, CDR2 YYREEE (reference sequence). The CDR3 has 14 amino acids. Trimming pared 4 bases from V and 8 bases from J, leaving 15 bases between. CDR3 sequence reads: CASSPRRESEKLFF. As DNA, the CDR3 is TGTGCCAGCAGCCCACGCCGGGAGTCAGAAAAACTGTTTTTT.

The V gene is TRBV2, the J gene TRBJ2-3, with 7 bases that match TRBD1. This CDR3 spans 14 amino acids. V lost 2 bases and J lost 6; bases outside the gene matches: 5. Per the germline V gene, CDR1 is SNHLY and CDR2 is FYNNEI. The CDR3, as DNA: TGTGCCAGCAGTGAACAGACAGGGTGGGATACGCAGTATTTT. It codes for CASSEQTGWDTQYF.

The rearrangement uses TRBV12-5 and TRBJ2-1; 10 bases map to TRBD2. Germline values: CDR1 LGHNT, CDR2 FRNRAP. CDR3 size: 14 residues. The J segment lost 4 bases and the V segment lost 5 bases, leaving 2 bases of the junction unmatched. The CDR3, as DNA: TGTGCTAGTGGTCCTAGCGGGAGATACAATGAGCAGTTCTTC. This translates into CASGPSGRYNEQFF.